These 4 T cell receptor beta chains share one sample of origin, sequenced in a study of STAT3 mutations in large granular lymphocyte leukemia (dated by TCRdb to between 2018 and 2021). The study at large found these results: All T-LGLL patients had at least one immunodominant TCRbeta clonotype, and roughly half had multiple immunodominant subclonotypes.

Their antigen targets remain unknown. The library came from the immunoSEQ multiplex PCR assay. Entries here come from immuneACCESS through TCRdb and include only in-frame sequences with V and J called. Some clones fail to appear in such tables; in the studies checked, an unresolved V gene covers under half of the shortfall, and the cause of the remainder is unknown. For this sample there are approximately 2,500 clones; over 65% appear just once. The ten top clones hold around 89% of the sample. The sample was peripheral blood mononuclear cells. The origin of the receptors is a man in his sixties with T-cell large granular lymphocyte leukemia. Some clones in this sample may be carry-over from other donors' samples. The age is the age at diagnosis.

The chain recombines TRBV6-6 with TRBJ1-1; 8 bases align to TRBD1. CDR3 size: 14 residues. The ends lost 4 bases at V and 4 bases at J; junction bases unmatched: 5. Germline loops: CDR1 MNHNY, CDR2 SVGAGI (reference sequence). CDR3 protein: CASSWTGMGTEAFF. The CDR3 region has the DNA TGTGCCAGCAGTTGGACAGGGATGGGCACTGAAGCTTTCTTT.

This clone was counted a few times. V is TRBV27 and J is TRBJ2-5; 10 positions match TRBD2. Germline CDR1 is MNHEY and CDR2 is SMNVEV (reference sequence). This CDR3 region has 15 residues. The junction had 7 bases not matched to a gene; V was cut back by 4 bases and J by 5 bases. Written as DNA, the CDR3 is TGTGCCAGCAGTTCGTTAGCGGGAGGCGGCGAGACCCAGTACTTC. This encodes CASSSLAGGGETQYF.

The chain combines TRBV30 with TRBJ2-3, with D possibly being TRBD1 or TRBD2 (5 bases each). The V end was cut by 5 bases, the J end by 1 base, with 10 bases between. Germline values: CDR1 GTSNPN, CDR2 SVGIG (reference sequence). The CDR3 length is 13 residues. In DNA, the CDR3 is TGTGCCTGGGGTATGGGGGGCACAGATACGCAGTATTTT. Residues: CAWGMGGTDTQYF.

Written as DNA, the CDR3 is TGTGCCTGTACTCAGGGAGGATATATTGAGGAGACCCAGTACTTC. This gives the protein CACTQGGYIEETQYF. The chain uses TRBV30 and TRBJ2-5; maybe TRBD2 (6 bases). The CDR3 sequence is 15 residues long. The V end lost 6 bases, the J end lost 5 bases, and 22 bases lay between the germline ends. Looked up from germline, CDR1 is GTSNPN and CDR2 is SVGIG (reference sequence).